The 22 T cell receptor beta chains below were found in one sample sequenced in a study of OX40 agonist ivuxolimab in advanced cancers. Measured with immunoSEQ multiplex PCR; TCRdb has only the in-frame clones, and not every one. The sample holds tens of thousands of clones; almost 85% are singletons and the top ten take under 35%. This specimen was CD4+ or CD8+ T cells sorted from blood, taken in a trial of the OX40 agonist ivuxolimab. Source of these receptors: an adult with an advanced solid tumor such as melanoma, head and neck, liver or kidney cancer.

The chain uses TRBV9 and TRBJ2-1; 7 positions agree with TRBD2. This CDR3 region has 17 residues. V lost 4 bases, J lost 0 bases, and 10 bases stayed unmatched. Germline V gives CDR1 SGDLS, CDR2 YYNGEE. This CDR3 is CASSPLAVPSSYNEQFF. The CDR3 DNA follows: TGTGCCAGCAGCCCCCTAGCGGTCCCTAGCTCCTACAATGAGCAGTTCTTC.

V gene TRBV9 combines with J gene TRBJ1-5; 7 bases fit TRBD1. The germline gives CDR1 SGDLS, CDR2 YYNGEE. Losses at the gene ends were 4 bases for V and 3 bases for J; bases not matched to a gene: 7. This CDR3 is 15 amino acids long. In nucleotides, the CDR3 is TGTGCCAGCAGCATCACAGGGGACGCCAATCAGCCCCAGCATTTT. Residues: CASSITGDANQPQHF.

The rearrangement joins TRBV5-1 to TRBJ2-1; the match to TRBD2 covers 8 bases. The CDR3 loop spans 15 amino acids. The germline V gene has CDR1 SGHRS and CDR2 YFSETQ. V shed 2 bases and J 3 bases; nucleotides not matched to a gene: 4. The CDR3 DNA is TGCGCCAGCAGCTTTACGGGAGGGGACTACAATGAGCAGTTCTTC. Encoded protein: CASSFTGGDYNEQFF.

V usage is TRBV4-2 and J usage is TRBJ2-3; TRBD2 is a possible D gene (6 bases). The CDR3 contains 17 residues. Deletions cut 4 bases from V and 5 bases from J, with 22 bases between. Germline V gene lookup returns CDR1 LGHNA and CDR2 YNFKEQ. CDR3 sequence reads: CASSLRPERLGGDTQYF. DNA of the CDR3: TGTGCCAGCAGCCTACGTCCGGAGCGCCTGGGAGGAGATACGCAGTATTTT.

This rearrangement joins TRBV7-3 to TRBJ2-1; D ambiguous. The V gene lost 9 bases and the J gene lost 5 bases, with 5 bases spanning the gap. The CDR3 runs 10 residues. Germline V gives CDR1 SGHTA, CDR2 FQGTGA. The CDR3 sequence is CARRDNEQFF. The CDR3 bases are TGTGCCAGGAGAGACAATGAGCAGTTCTTC.

The CDR3 DNA sequence: TGTGCCAGCAGCCTCCCCGGTTGGGGGTATGATGAGCAGTTCTTC. Translation: CASSLPGWGYDEQFF. V gene TRBV11-3 combines with J gene TRBJ2-1, with D tentatively TRBD1 or TRBD2 (5 bases each). Deletions cut 5 bases from V and 8 bases from J, with 19 bases between. The V gene's germline CDR1 is SGHNT and CDR2 YENEEA. This CDR3 region has 15 residues.

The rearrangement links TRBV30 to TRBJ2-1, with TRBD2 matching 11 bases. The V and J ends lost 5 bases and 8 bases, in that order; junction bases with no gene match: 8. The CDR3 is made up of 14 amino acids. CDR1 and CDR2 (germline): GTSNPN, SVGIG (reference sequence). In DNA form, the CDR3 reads TGTGCCTGGGAAGGACTAGCGGGTCTCGATGAGCAGTTCTTC. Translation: CAWEGLAGLDEQFF.

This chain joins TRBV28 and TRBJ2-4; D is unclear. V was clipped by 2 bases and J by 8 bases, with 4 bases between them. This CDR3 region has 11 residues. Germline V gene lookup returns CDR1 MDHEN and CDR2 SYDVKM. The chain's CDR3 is CASSLDDIQYF. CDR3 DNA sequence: TGTGCCAGCAGTTTAGATGACATTCAGTACTTC. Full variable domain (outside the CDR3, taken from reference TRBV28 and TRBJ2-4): DVKVTQSSRYLVKRTGEKVFLECVQDMDHENMFWYRQDPGLGLRLIYFSYDVKMKEKGDIPEGYSVSREKKERFSLILESASTNQTSMYLCASSLDDIQYFGAGTRLSVL.

CDR3 residues: CASSPPPTRPPYEQYF. CDR3 in DNA: TGCGCCAGCAGCCCACCCCCAACTAGACCCCCCTACGAGCAGTACTTC. The chain combines TRBV5-1 with TRBJ2-7; the D gene is possibly TRBD2 (5 bases). CDR3 length: 16 amino acids. The V gene's germline CDR1 is SGHRS and CDR2 YFSETQ. V was shortened by 4 bases and J by 2 bases, with 19 bases between the two germline ends.

CDR3 in amino acids: CATCAQGNTEAFF. CDR3 sequence (DNA): TGTGCCACCTGTGCACAGGGAAACACTGAAGCTTTCTTT. The chain joins TRBV19 to TRBJ1-1; a weak D match, TRBD1 (6 bases). Looked up from germline, CDR1 is LNHDA and CDR2 is SQIVND (reference sequence). CDR3 length: 13 residues. Between the trimmed V and J ends, which lost 10 bases and 2 bases, there was a span of 14 bases.

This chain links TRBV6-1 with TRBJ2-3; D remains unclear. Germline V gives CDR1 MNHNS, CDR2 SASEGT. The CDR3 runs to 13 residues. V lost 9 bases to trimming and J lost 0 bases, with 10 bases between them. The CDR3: CASVELSTDTQYF. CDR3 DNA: TGTGCCAGTGTGGAACTAAGCACAGATACGCAGTATTTT.

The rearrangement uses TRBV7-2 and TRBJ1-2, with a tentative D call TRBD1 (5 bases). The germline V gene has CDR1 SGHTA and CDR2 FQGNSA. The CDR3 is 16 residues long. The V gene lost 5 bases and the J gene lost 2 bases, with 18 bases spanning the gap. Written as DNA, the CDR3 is TGTGCCAGCAGCCCAGGGCCGACGGGATTGAACTATGGCTACACCTTC. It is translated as CASSPGPTGLNYGYTF.

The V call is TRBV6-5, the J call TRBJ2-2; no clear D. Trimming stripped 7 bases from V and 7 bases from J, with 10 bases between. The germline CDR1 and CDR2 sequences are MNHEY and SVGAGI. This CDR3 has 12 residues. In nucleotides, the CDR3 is TGTGCCAGCACCTACGCGTACGGGGAGCTGTTTTTT. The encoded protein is CASTYAYGELFF.

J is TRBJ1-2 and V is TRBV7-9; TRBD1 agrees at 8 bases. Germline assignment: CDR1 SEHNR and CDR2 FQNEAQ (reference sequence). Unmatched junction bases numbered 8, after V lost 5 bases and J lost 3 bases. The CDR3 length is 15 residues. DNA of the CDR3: TGTGCCAGCAGCCCCACCTCGACAGGGGACTATGGCTACACCTTC. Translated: CASSPTSTGDYGYTF.

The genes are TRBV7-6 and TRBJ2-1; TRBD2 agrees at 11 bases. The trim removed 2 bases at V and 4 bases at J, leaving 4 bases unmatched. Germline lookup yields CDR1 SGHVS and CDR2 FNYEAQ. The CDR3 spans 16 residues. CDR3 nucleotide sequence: TGTGCCAGCAGCTTAACTAGCGGGGGTCTTTACAATGAGCAGTTCTTC. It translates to CASSLTSGGLYNEQFF.

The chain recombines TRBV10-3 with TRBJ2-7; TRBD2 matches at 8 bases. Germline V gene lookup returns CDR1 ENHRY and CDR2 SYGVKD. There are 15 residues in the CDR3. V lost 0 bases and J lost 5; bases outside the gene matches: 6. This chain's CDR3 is CAISESGGGPDEQYF. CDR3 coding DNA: TGTGCCATCAGTGAGTCGGGCGGGGGGCCAGACGAGCAGTACTTC.

The CDR3 bases are TGTGCCACATATTTGACAGATCCTGAGCAGTTCTTC. Translation: CATYLTDPEQFF. The V call is TRBV2, the J call TRBJ2-1; D possibly corresponds to TRBD1 (5 bases). V lost 10 bases to trimming and J lost 9 bases, with 16 bases between them. The CDR3 has 12 amino acids. Germline values: CDR1 SNHLY, CDR2 FYNNEI.

CDR3 DNA sequence: TGTGCCTGGACTAGCGGATACTACAATGAGCAGTTCTTC. This gives the protein CAWTSGYYNEQFF. The V call is TRBV30, the J call TRBJ2-1; 7 bases line up with TRBD2. J lost 3 bases, V lost 4 bases, and 3 bases had no gene match. The CDR3 is 13 amino acids. The germline V gene has CDR1 GTSNPN and CDR2 SVGIG (reference sequence).

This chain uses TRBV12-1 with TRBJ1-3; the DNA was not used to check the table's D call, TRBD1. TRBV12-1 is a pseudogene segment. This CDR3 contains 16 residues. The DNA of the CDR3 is TGTGCCAGCAGCCTATTCCAGGAAGCCTCTGGAAACACCATATATTTT. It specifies CASSLFQEASGNTIYF.

DNA of the CDR3: TGTGCCAGCAGCCCAGGGACAGGGGCCGCTCCCCTCCACTTT. It is translated as CASSPGTGAAPLHF. The chain has TRBV5-6 and TRBJ1-6; TRBD1 agrees at 10 bases. The CDR3 covers 14 residues. Germline values: CDR1 SGHDT, CDR2 YYEEEE. V was clipped by 4 bases and J by 13 bases; unmatched bases: 8.

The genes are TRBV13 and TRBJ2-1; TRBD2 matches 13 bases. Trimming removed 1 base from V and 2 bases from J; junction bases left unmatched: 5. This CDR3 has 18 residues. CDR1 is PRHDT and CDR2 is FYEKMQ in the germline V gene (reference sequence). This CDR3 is CASSLAGLAGETYNEQFF. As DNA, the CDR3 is TGTGCCAGCAGCTTAGCCGGACTAGCGGGGGAGACCTACAATGAGCAGTTCTTC.

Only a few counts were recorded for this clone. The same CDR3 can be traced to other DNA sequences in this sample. CDR3 in amino acids: CASSDPGGTGELFF. CDR3 nucleotide sequence: TGCGCCAGCAGTGACCCCGGCGGCACCGGGGAGCTGTTTTTT. J is TRBJ2-2 and V is TRBV10-1; D call uncertain. Deletions cut 3 bases from V and 4 bases from J, with 9 bases between. Germline V CDR1 and CDR2: WNHNN, SYGVQD (reference sequence). The CDR3 covers 14 residues.